This is a list of T cell receptor beta chains from one sample in a study of T cell repertoires in cytomegalovirus infection. These receptors lack a known antigen. One entry per CDR3 protein results from TCRdb running MiXCR on the reads. The sample lists approximately 340,000 distinct CDR3 sequences, under 35% occurring once. This sample comprised cultured PBMCs, obtained from culture after CMV antigen stimulation. The receptors were gathered from a human donor in good health (CMV status not recorded). Some clones in this sample may be carry-over from other donors' samples. The CDR3 runs from the conserved cysteine through the conserved F or W. A D gene is named only where the DNA matches it firmly. Clone size is not always given. Where it is, it says once, few, many or a class for expanded clones.

CDR3	DNA	J	D	size	V
CASSSGPRLGTDTQYF	TGTGCCAGCAGCTCGGGACCGAGATTGGGCACAGATACGCAGTATTTT	TRBJ2-3	.	.	TRBV7-2
CASSKIGDRLYNEQFF	TGTGCCAGCAGTAAAATCGGGGACAGGCTATACAATGAGCAGTTCTTC	TRBJ2-1	TRBD1	.	TRBV7-6
CAISAGQGLNTEAFF	TGTGCCATCAGTGCAGGACAGGGATTGAACACTGAAGCTTTCTTT	TRBJ1-1	TRBD1	.	TRBV10-3
CASSPRFITSPIRF	TGTGCCAGCAGCCCCCGATTTATCACTTCTCCGATAAGGTTC	TRBJ2-7	.	.	TRBV3-1
CASSLPDNSPLHF	TGTGCCAGCAGCTTGCCAGATAATTCACCCCTCCACTTT	TRBJ1-6	.	.	TRBV7-2
CASSLYGGTGQTGELFF	TGTGCCAGCAGCTTATATGGGGGGACAGGCCAGACCGGGGAGCTGTTTTTT	TRBJ2-2	TRBD1	many	TRBV7-3
CASSILHTNTEAFF	TGTGCCAGCAGTATCCTCCACACGAACACTGAAGCTTTCTTT	TRBJ1-1	.	.	TRBV28
CASRPGHHFLLDGAGNTIYF	TGTGCCAGCAGGCCGGGACACCATTTTCTACTCGACGGAGCTGGAAACACCATATATTTT	TRBJ1-3	.	few	TRBV28
CASRAEHGYTF	TGTGCCAGCAGGGCCGAGCACGGCTACACCTTC	TRBJ1-2	.	.	TRBV28
CATSSTEREGPYLTQETQYF	TGTGCCACCAGCAGTACAGAGCGGGAGGGCCCCTATCTAACCCAAGAGACCCAGTACTTC	TRBJ2-5	TRBD2	few	TRBV15
CASSEITDTQYF	TGTGCCAGCAGCGAGATCACAGATACGCAGTATTTT	TRBJ2-3	.	.	TRBV9
CASSPWTDLDTQYF	TGTGCCAGTAGCCCATGGACTGACTTGGATACGCAGTATTTT	TRBJ2-3	.	.	TRBV19
CASSFSGYGYTF	TGTGCCAGCAGTTTTTCGGGGTATGGCTACACCTTC	TRBJ1-2	.	few	TRBV12-3/TRBV12-4
CASSPPSGKGRELFF	TGTGCCAGCTCACCACCTTCAGGGAAGGGCCGGGAGCTGTTTTTT	TRBJ2-2	.	many	TRBV18
CASSPRERGAREQYF	TGTGCCAGCAGTCCACGGGAGCGGGGGGCCCGGGAGCAGTACTTC	TRBJ2-7	TRBD2	many	TRBV28
CASSYTSGPTDTQYF	TGTGCCAGCAGCTACACTAGCGGACCCACAGATACGCAGTATTTT	TRBJ2-3	TRBD2	.	TRBV7-7
CASNQRGLNTEAFF	TGTGCCAGTAACCAACGCGGACTCAACACTGAAGCTTTCTTT	TRBJ1-1	.	.	TRBV19
CASSLDQGEWNTEAFF	TGCGCCAGCAGCTTGGATCAGGGGGAATGGAACACTGAAGCTTTCTTT	TRBJ1-1	TRBD1	few	TRBV5-1
CASSWGTGHLKKLFF	TGCGCCAGCAGCTGGGGGACAGGGCACCTGAAAAAACTGTTTTTT	TRBJ1-4	TRBD1	few	TRBV5-1
CASSATGKNSPLHF	TGCGCCAGCAGTGCTACAGGGAAGAATTCACCCCTCCACTTT	TRBJ1-6	.	.	TRBV10-1
CASSFGGSRWNTIYF	TGTGCCAGCAGTTTCGGGGGATCGCGGTGGAACACCATATATTTT	TRBJ1-3	.	few	TRBV28
CASSLAGDFSETQYF	TGTGCCAGCAGCTTAGCGGGAGATTTCTCAGAGACCCAGTACTTC	TRBJ2-5	.	many	TRBV7-8
CASSQTRGGPNTQYF	TGCGCCAGCAGCCAAACCAGGGGGGGGCCGAATACGCAGTATTTT	TRBJ2-3	.	.	TRBV4-1
CASTKGPPIGELFF	TGTGCCAGCACCAAGGGCCCTCCGATCGGGGAGCTGTTTTTT	TRBJ2-2	.	.	TRBV6-2/TRBV6-3
CASSQDWGTAKNIQYF	TGTGCCAGCAGCCAAGACTGGGGAACGGCCAAAAACATTCAGTACTTC	TRBJ2-4	.	.	TRBV7-2
CASSPGQNTGELFF	TGTGCCAGCAGCCCCGGACAGAACACCGGGGAGCTGTTTTTT	TRBJ2-2	.	.	TRBV5-4
CASSQESQKLFF	TGTGCCAGCAGCCAAGAGTCACAAAAACTGTTTTTT	TRBJ1-4	.	.	TRBV4-2
CASSPLLAGTELFF	TGTGCCAGCAGCCCTCTACTAGCGGGAACGGAGCTGTTTTTT	TRBJ2-2	TRBD2	few	TRBV6-5
CAIGAVKDRSYNEQFF	TGTGCCATTGGCGCGGTGAAGGACAGATCCTACAATGAGCAGTTCTTC	TRBJ2-1	.	few	TRBV10-3
CASSYSGGDTNYGYTF	TGTGCCAGCAGTTACTCGGGTGGGGATACTAACTATGGCTACACCTTC	TRBJ1-2	.	.	TRBV6-6
CASSRVRTGRGGYTF	TGTGCCAGCAGCAGAGTTCGGACAGGGAGAGGTGGCTACACCTTC	TRBJ1-2	TRBD1	many	TRBV7-2
CASSPMGYEQYF	TGTGCCAGCAGCCCTATGGGCTACGAGCAGTACTTC	TRBJ2-7	.	few	TRBV7-2